This TCR beta chain appears in the sequencing data of a study of cytomegalovirus exposure and HLA in healthy donors. PCR primers comprised 60 Vbeta and 13 Jbeta primers. Sequencing was performed with immunoSEQ multiplex PCR; in TCRdb, only in-frame clones are kept and a portion is missing. The sample consists of some 120,000 clones, roughly 80% of them appearing once. Overall study results and limits: The authors enumerated some 160 TCR beta chains as linked to cytomegalovirus. When presence/absence was analysed, sequencing depth was taken to be roughly uniform across donors. Productive status was seen about 87% or about 30% of the time for most TCR beta V segments in an earlier analysis.

Regarding this clone: The antigen remains undetermined.

Sample: PBMCs. The source is a man aged 25 to 40 in good health and CMV-seropositive.

CDR3: CASSPRVQETQYF. The CDR3 nucleotides read TGTGCCAGCAGCCCCAGGGTCCAAGAGACCCAGTACTTC. J is TRBJ2-5 and V is TRBV7-9; D is perhaps TRBD1 (5 bases). CDR3 size: 13 residues. Trimming removed 5 bases at V and 1 base at J, with 8 bases between. CDR1 and CDR2 (germline): SEHNR, FQNEAQ (reference sequence).